A selection of T cell receptor beta chains follows, all from one sample in a study of monozygotic twins with inflammatory bowel disease. No DNA is given; TCRdb re-called the 5' RACE reads and lists each CDR3 protein once. The sample shows about 150,000 distinct CDR3 sequences, and around 1.3% sits with its ten largest clones. The sample comprised blood. Source of these receptors: a human donor with ulcerative colitis or Crohn's disease, or a healthy co-twin of an affected twin (not recorded which). The CDR3 runs from the conserved cysteine through the conserved F or W.

TRBJ1-1 | TRBV29-1 | CSVVVPRATPEAFF
TRBJ2-1 | TRBV18 | CASYSTEDNEQFF
TRBJ1-1 | TRBV3-1 | CASSLRTGATNTEAFF
TRBJ2-5 | TRBV14 | CASSQDLVVTQYF
TRBJ2-3 | TRBV5-1 | CASSLATTTHRADTQYF
TRBJ1-1 | TRBV20-1 | CSATRGGITEAFF
TRBJ1-6 | TRBV28 | CASRLRTGYIDSPLHF
TRBJ2-6 | TRBV11-2 | CASSWGQGFSGANVLTF
TRBJ1-1 | TRBV3-1 | CASTKSGGQLEAFF
TRBJ1-1 | TRBV12-3/TRBV12-4 | CASSSRQNTEAFF
TRBJ1-1 | TRBV6-2/TRBV6-3 | CASSYPGTVNTEAFF
TRBJ1-5 | TRBV6-1 | CASSAGTGNQPQHF
TRBJ2-7 | TRBV7-2 | CASSSKRTQVSYEQYF
TRBJ2-2 | TRBV5-1 | CASTTGAANTGELFF
TRBJ2-7 | TRBV7-3 | CASSLNALAGDEQYF
TRBJ2-7 | TRBV12-3/TRBV12-4 | CASSSDAFSYEQYF
TRBJ1-2 | TRBV28 | CASSIQRAGAVSGYTF
TRBJ2-1 | TRBV4-3 | CASSQDTPPGEQFF
TRBJ2-1 | TRBV12-3/TRBV12-4 | CASRESGSTYEQFF
TRBJ2-1 | TRBV10-3 | CAILRDRAADEQFF
TRBJ2-7 | TRBV5-1 | CASRYESYEQYF
TRBJ2-1 | TRBV20-1 | CSARGPLANEQFF
TRBJ2-7 | TRBV12-3/TRBV12-4 | CASSLALLAGGSSYEQYF
TRBJ2-1 | TRBV5-6 | CASSPEDLSYNEQFF
TRBJ2-2 | TRBV7-6 | CASSGHGPGILTGELFF
TRBJ2-5 | TRBV4-2 | CASSQARDRLQETQYF
TRBJ2-7 | TRBV18 | CASSPGADQEQYF
TRBJ1-4 | TRBV20-1 | CSASWQGGEKLFF
TRBJ1-6 | TRBV3-1 | CASSRQESYNSPLHF
TRBJ2-7 | TRBV4-3 | CASSQESLSGFYEQYF
TRBJ1-1 | TRBV6-5 | CASSLLTNTEAFF
TRBJ1-6 | TRBV5-1 | CASSFQDNSPLHF
TRBJ2-2 | TRBV7-3 | CASSILPRRVRENTGELFF
TRBJ2-1 | TRBV24-1 | CATSDSTGGAANEQFF
TRBJ1-1 | TRBV29-1 | CSPGAGTEAFF
TRBJ1-1 | TRBV27 | CASSRGSEAFF
TRBJ2-2 | TRBV27 | CASSFQVAGELFF
TRBJ1-2 | TRBV29-1 | CSVIEEAGYTF
TRBJ1-5 | TRBV2 | CASSGQGEGGNQPQHF
TRBJ2-3 | TRBV12-3/TRBV12-4 | CASSFGRRTDTQYF
TRBJ2-7 | TRBV27 | CASSERVPYEQYF
TRBJ1-6 | TRBV6-5 | CASSYSMQGARNSPLHF
TRBJ1-5 | TRBV7-9 | CASSLDGTGGQPQHF
TRBJ2-1 | TRBV6-6 | CASRWDRSVDEQFF
TRBJ1-6 | TRBV28 | CASSGAGTGSSYNSPLHF
TRBJ1-6 | TRBV30 | CAWSVLGTSSNSPLHF
TRBJ2-1 | TRBV5-6 | CASSVLATSGRASSYNEQFF
TRBJ2-3 | TRBV29-1 | CSVDLRTKNTQYF
TRBJ2-1 | TRBV12-3/TRBV12-4 | CASRIRGQNLNEQFF
TRBJ2-3 | TRBV30 | CAWSHGLAGVLGDTQYF
TRBJ1-2 | TRBV27 | CASSLGTGGYTF
TRBJ2-1 | TRBV6-1 | CASRTLSSGRPYNEQFF
TRBJ1-2 | TRBV27 | CASKVEVTGNYGYTF
TRBJ2-1 | TRBV20-1 | CSAPTLAGYNEQFF